The 31 T cell receptor beta chains below all came from one sample that was sequenced in a study of blood T cell repertoires in COVID-19. The protocol was immunoSEQ multiplex PCR, while the TCRdb copy is restricted to in-frame clones and leaves out a portion. The sample holds 250,000 to 300,000 clones; more than 85% are singletons and the top ten take around 3.6%. Material for sequencing was peripheral blood. The receptors come from a man between 18 and 29 years old with active or convalescent COVID-19.

The J gene is TRBJ1-2, the V gene TRBV28; TRBD1 aligns across 10 bases. CDR1 is MDHEN and CDR2 is SYDVKM in the germline V gene. V was clipped by 6 bases and J by 8 bases; unmatched bases: 9. The CDR3 loop spans 14 amino acids. Here the CDR3 reads CASRYRDRGFGYTF. In DNA form, the CDR3 reads TGTGCCAGCAGATACAGGGACAGGGGTTTCGGCTACACCTTC.

This chain links TRBV6-5 with TRBJ2-1; TRBD2 agrees at 12 bases. The ends lost 8 bases at V and 16 bases at J; junction bases unmatched: 12. The CDR3 has 13 residues. Germline V gene data show CDR1 as MNHEY and CDR2 as SVGAGI. CDR3 loop: CASQVMTSGSPFF. DNA for the CDR3: TGTGCCAGCCAAGTGATGACTAGCGGGAGCCCTTTCTTC.

This clone showed up just once. This rearrangement joins TRBV11-2 to TRBJ2-3; 8 bases line up with TRBD1. In germline, CDR1 is SGHAT, CDR2 FQNNGV. This CDR3 has 14 residues. V lost 1 base and J lost 5; bases outside the gene matches: 2. CDR3 sequence: CASSLGQGKDTQYF. CDR3 nucleotide sequence: TGTGCCAGCAGCTTAGGACAGGGGAAAGATACGCAGTATTTT. The variable domain in full, completed from reference TRBV11-2 and TRBJ2-3, reads EAGVAQSPRYKIIEKRQSVAFWCNPISGHATLYWYQQILGQGPKLLIQFQNNGVVDDSQLPKDRFSAERLKGVDSTLKIQPAKLEDSAVYLCASSLGQGKDTQYFGPGTRLTVL.

The table lists this clone with a few counts. The chain is built from TRBV28 and TRBJ2-7; D may be TRBD1 (6 bases). The CDR3 length is 14 residues. Trimming pared 3 bases from V and 2 bases from J, leaving 11 bases between. The V gene's germline CDR1 is MDHEN and CDR2 SYDVKM. CDR3 sequence reads: CASSFVTGPYEQYF. CDR3 DNA sequence: TGTGCCAGCAGTTTCGTAACAGGGCCCTACGAGCAGTACTTC.

This chain links TRBV5-1 with TRBJ2-2, with D perhaps matching TRBD1 (5 bases). CDR1 is SGHRS, CDR2 YFSETQ, per germline. The CDR3 is made up of 14 amino acids. V lost 1 base and J lost 6, with 10 bases in between. The CDR3 DNA reads as TGCGCCAGCAGCTTGCAGGGTGGTCCCGGGGAGCTGTTTTTT. This translates into CASSLQGGPGELFF.

CDR3 region: CASSIAFQGDTEAFF. The CDR3, as DNA: TGTGCCAGTAGTATAGCCTTTCAGGGCGACACTGAAGCTTTCTTT. This chain joins TRBV19 and TRBJ1-1; a weak D match, TRBD1 (5 bases). From germline, CDR1 is LNHDA and CDR2 SQIVND (reference sequence). With 1 base removed from V and 3 bases from J, the gap between germline ends came to 12 bases. This CDR3 has 15 residues.

This clone was counted at least ten times. The chain recombines TRBV6-7 with TRBJ2-7; 7 bases are a match to TRBD1. TRBV6-7 qualifies as an ORF whose function is uncertain. The length of the CDR3 is 17 residues. The ends lost 6 bases at V and 2 bases at J; junction bases unmatched: 16. CDR3 amino acids: CASRLWTGPSTPYEQYF. DNA for the CDR3: TGTGCCAGCAGACTCTGGACAGGTCCTTCTACCCCCTACGAGCAGTACTTC.

CDR3 in DNA: TGCGCCAGCAGTGAAACACAACGTTACCGGGACTCCTATTACGAGCAGTACTTC. Translating it yields CASSETQRYRDSYYEQYF. V usage is TRBV23-1 and J usage is TRBJ2-7; TRBD2 might be the D (6 bases). TRBV23-1 is filed as an ORF, its function uncertain. V was cut by 5 bases and J by 4 bases, with 27 bases left in between. This CDR3 contains 18 residues.

The chain has TRBV7-2 and TRBJ1-2; TRBD1 matches 8 bases. The CDR3 length is 15 residues. Germline CDR1 is SGHTA and CDR2 is FQGNSA. The V and J ends lost 5 bases and 8 bases, in that order; junction bases with no gene match: 13. The CDR3 protein is CASSQNSGGREGYTF. DNA for the CDR3: TGTGCCAGCAGCCAAAATTCAGGGGGCCGGGAAGGCTACACCTTC. Variable domain in full (rest from reference TRBV7-2 and TRBJ1-2): GAGVSQSPSNKVTEKGKDVELRCDPISGHTALYWYRQSLGQGLEFLIYFQGNSAPDKSGLPSDRFSAERTGGSVSTLTIQRTQQEDSAVYLCASSQNSGGREGYTFGSGTRLTVV.

This clone is a singleton in its sample. The chain couples TRBV7-9 to TRBJ2-3, with 8 bases lining up with TRBD1. Germline CDR1 reads SEHNR; CDR2 reads FQNEAQ (reference sequence). Germline trimming cut 5 bases from V and 3 bases from J; bases unmatched to any gene: 10. The CDR3 length is 16 residues. CDR3 sequence: CASSHSQGALTDTQYF. CDR3 DNA sequence: TGTGCCAGCAGCCACAGCCAGGGGGCGTTAACAGATACGCAGTATTTT.

The chain uses TRBV7-2 and TRBJ2-4, with a tentative D call TRBD1 (5 bases). Germline CDR1 reads SGHTA; CDR2 reads FQGNSA. The CDR3 runs 14 residues. Trimming took off 6 bases at V and 6 bases at J, with 15 bases between the two ends. CDR3 DNA: TGTGCCAGCAGGTTGGGGCAGGGTGGAAACATTCAGTACTTC. It specifies CASRLGQGGNIQYF.

This clone was recorded once. The rearrangement links TRBV29-1 to TRBJ2-7; 9 bases are a match to TRBD1. The trim removed 3 bases at V and 4 bases at J, leaving 4 bases unmatched. CDR3 size: 13 residues. CDR1 and CDR2 from the germline V gene are SQVTM and ANQGSEA. The CDR3 reads CSVEGQGLYEQYF. For the CDR3, the DNA is TGCAGCGTTGAGGGACAGGGATTATACGAGCAGTACTTC.

V is TRBV28 and J is TRBJ1-1; 9 nucleotides line up with TRBD1. The CDR3 is 12 residues long. Germline V gene sequence: CDR1 MDHEN, CDR2 SYDVKM. V lost 10 bases to trimming and J lost 8 bases; unmatched junction nucleotides: 8. CDR3 sequence: CATMEGQGEAFF. CDR3 sequence (DNA): TGTGCCACCATGGAGGGACAGGGCGAAGCTTTCTTT.

As regards this clone: Other nucleotide sequences in the sample specify the same CDR3. In DNA, the CDR3 is TGCGCCAGCAGCTTGCTACCAGATACGCAGTATTTT. This gives the protein CASSLLPDTQYF. This rearrangement joins TRBV5-1 to TRBJ2-3; D uncertain. The length of the CDR3 is 12 residues. Germline V gene lookup returns CDR1 SGHRS and CDR2 YFSETQ. Trimming pared 1 base from V and 4 bases from J, leaving 4 bases between.

The CDR3 sequence is CASSIIEPRVGELFF. CDR3 DNA sequence: TGTGCCAGTAGTATAATCGAGCCCAGGGTGGGGGAGCTGTTTTTT. The chain combines TRBV19 with TRBJ2-2; D is perhaps TRBD1 (5 bases). Germline V gene lookup returns CDR1 LNHDA and CDR2 SQIVND (reference sequence). Trimming removed 2 bases from V and 8 bases from J, with 15 bases in between. CDR3 length equals 15 residues.

The chain links TRBV3-1 (or the pseudogene TRBV3-2) to TRBJ2-7, with TRBD2 matching over 7 bases. The CDR3 has 14 residues. Germline trimming cut 5 bases from V and 0 bases from J; bases unmatched to any gene: 4. Germline V gene lookup returns CDR1 LGHDT and CDR2 YNNKEL (reference sequence). CDR3 in DNA: TGTGCCAGCAGCTACCGGGACTACTCCTACGAGCAGTACTTC. Its protein is CASSYRDYSYEQYF.

This clone was found a few times. This chain connects TRBV10-3 to TRBJ1-5, with 8 nucleotides matching TRBD1. Per the germline V gene, CDR1 is ENHRY and CDR2 is SYGVKD. This CDR3 has 13 amino acids. The V segment lost 8 bases and the J segment 7 bases; nucleotides outside the gene matches: 7. The CDR3 spells CAILDRDQQPQHF. Here the CDR3 DNA reads TGTGCCATCCTGGACAGGGATCAACAGCCCCAGCATTTT.

The chain is built from TRBV18 and TRBJ1-6; TRBD1 matches 8 bases. Unmatched junction bases numbered 5, after V lost 6 bases and J lost 7 bases. This CDR3 region has 14 residues. The V gene's germline CDR1 is KGHSH and CDR2 LQKENI. CDR3 sequence: CASSSGQANSPLHF. The CDR3 DNA is TGTGCCAGCTCGTCGGGACAGGCGAATTCACCCCTCCACTTT.

This sequence joins TRBV7-9 and TRBJ2-1; 8 nucleotides line up with TRBD2. The germline CDR1 and CDR2 sequences are SEHNR and FQNEAQ (reference sequence). There are 15 residues in the CDR3. With V trimmed by 5 bases and J by 7 bases, 10 bases remained unmatched. The CDR3 protein is CASSPTAGEGNEQFF. For the CDR3, the DNA is TGTGCCAGCAGCCCAACAGCGGGAGAAGGTAATGAGCAGTTCTTC.

V and J are TRBV2 and TRBJ1-3, with D unclear. Looked up from germline, CDR1 is SNHLY and CDR2 is FYNNEI. V was trimmed by 4 bases and J by 0 bases, leaving 13 bases between them. The CDR3 is 16 residues long. The CDR3 is CASSVIQAVSGNTIYF. CDR3 in DNA: TGTGCCAGCAGTGTTATCCAGGCCGTCTCTGGAAACACCATATATTTT.

The chain combines TRBV9 with TRBJ1-1; 9 nucleotides match TRBD1. CDR1 is SGDLS and CDR2 is YYNGEE in the germline V gene. Trimming at V came to 3 bases and at J to 1 base, leaving 10 bases not matched to a gene. This CDR3 is built from 17 residues. The CDR3 sequence: CASSAHFGTGRNTEAFF. In nucleotides, the CDR3 is TGTGCCAGCAGCGCCCATTTTGGGACAGGGCGGAACACTGAAGCTTTCTTT.

The genes are TRBV4-3 and TRBJ2-5; D might be TRBD2 (5 bases). Per germline, CDR1 LGHNA and CDR2 YSLEER. The CDR3 runs to 15 residues. V dropped 0 bases and J dropped 5 bases, with 13 bases sitting between them. The CDR3: CASSQDSRGGETQYF. The CDR3 coding sequence is TGCGCCAGCAGCCAAGATAGCCGCGGCGGGGAGACCCAGTACTTC.

The gene calls are TRBV28 and TRBJ1-2, with TRBD1 identical over 9 bases. Trimming at V came to 6 bases and at J to 8 bases, leaving 10 bases not matched to a gene. Germline V lookup: CDR1 MDHEN, CDR2 SYDVKM. This CDR3 has 14 amino acids. The CDR3 coding sequence is TGTGCCAGCAGCCTAACAGGGGGCTTGGAGGGCTACACCTTC. This translates into CASSLTGGLEGYTF.

V gene TRBV27 combines with J gene TRBJ2-2, with no clear D. This CDR3 comprises 14 residues. Germline CDR1 and CDR2: MNHEY and SMNVEV (reference sequence). Between the trimmed V and J ends, which lost 3 bases and 0 bases, there was a span of 5 bases. CDR3 sequence reads: CASSFHANTGELFF. As DNA, the CDR3 is TGTGCCAGCAGTTTTCATGCGAACACCGGGGAGCTGTTTTTT.

The chain combines TRBV6-5 with TRBJ1-2, with 8 bases identical to TRBD1. V was clipped by 1 base and J by 8 bases; unmatched bases: 9. The CDR3 runs to 15 residues. The V gene's germline CDR1 is MNHEY and CDR2 SVGAGI. CDR3 bases: TGTGCCAGCAGTTACTTGGGACAGGTGCTCGGGGGCTACACCTTC. It codes for CASSYLGQVLGGYTF.

This chain connects TRBV11-2 to TRBJ1-1; TRBD1 matches at 8 bases. CDR1 and CDR2 (germline): SGHAT, FQNNGV. The CDR3 contains 13 residues. The junction had 6 bases not matched to a gene; V was cut back by 5 bases and J by 7 bases. CDR3 sequence (DNA): TGTGCCAGCAGCGTCGGACAGGGCGGTGAAGCTTTCTTT. It codes for CASSVGQGGEAFF.

The chain couples TRBV29-1 to TRBJ1-4; D unresolved. The V gene lost 4 bases and the J gene lost 5 bases, with 8 bases spanning the gap. CDR3 size: 12 residues. The germline gives CDR1 SQVTM, CDR2 ANQGSEA. The CDR3 region has the DNA TGCAGCGTTGCTGCCCGGAATGAAAAACTGTTTTTT. Amino acids: CSVAARNEKLFF.

The rearrangement joins TRBV20-1 to TRBJ2-3; tentative D call: TRBD2 (5 bases). V lost 3 bases and J lost 8, with 21 bases in between. The CDR3 is made up of 15 amino acids. CDR1 is DFQATT and CDR2 is SNEGSKA in the germline V gene (reference sequence). CDR3 protein: CSASLGNRGKGTQYF. The CDR3 region has the DNA TGCAGTGCTAGTTTAGGGAACCGAGGGAAGGGTACGCAGTATTTT.

The genes are TRBV28 and TRBJ1-3; D remains ambiguous. From germline, CDR1 is MDHEN and CDR2 SYDVKM. Trimming stripped 4 bases from V and 0 bases from J, with 7 bases between. This CDR3 has 14 amino acids. CDR3 sequence reads: CASSYPGSGNTIYF. CDR3 nucleotides: TGTGCCAGCAGTTATCCAGGCTCTGGAAACACCATATATTTT.

This chain uses TRBV24-1 with TRBJ2-3; D remains unclear. The V and J ends lost 9 bases and 7 bases respectively, with 16 bases between them. The CDR3 has 13 amino acids. The germline CDR1 and CDR2 sequences are KGHDR and SFDVKD. In DNA, the CDR3 is TGTGCCACCGGTCCAGGTGAAGGATATACGCAGTATTTT. This sequence encodes CATGPGEGYTQYF.

This clone showed up just once. V usage is TRBV24-1 and J usage is TRBJ2-1, with D perhaps matching TRBD1 (5 bases). V was trimmed by 3 bases and J by 3 bases, leaving 14 bases between them. The germline V gene encodes CDR1 KGHDR and CDR2 SFDVKD. CDR3 length: 16 amino acids. The DNA for the CDR3 is TGTGCCACCAGTGATGGCCAGCAGGGCTACTACAATGAGCAGTTCTTC. The encoded protein is CATSDGQQGYYNEQFF.